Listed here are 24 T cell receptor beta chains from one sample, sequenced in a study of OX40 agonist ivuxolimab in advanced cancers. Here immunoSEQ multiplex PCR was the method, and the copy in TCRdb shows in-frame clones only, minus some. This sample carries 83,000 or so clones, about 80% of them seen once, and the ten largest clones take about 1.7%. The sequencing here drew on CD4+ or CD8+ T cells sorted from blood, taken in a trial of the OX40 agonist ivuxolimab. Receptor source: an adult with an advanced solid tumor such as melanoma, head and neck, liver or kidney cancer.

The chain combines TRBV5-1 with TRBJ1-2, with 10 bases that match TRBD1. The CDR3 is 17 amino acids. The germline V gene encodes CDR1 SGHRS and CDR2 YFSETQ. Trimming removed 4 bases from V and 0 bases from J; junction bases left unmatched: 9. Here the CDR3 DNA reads TGCGCCAGCAGCCCCCGGGACAGGGGCCCAACTAACTATGGCTACACCTTC. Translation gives CASSPRDRGPTNYGYTF.

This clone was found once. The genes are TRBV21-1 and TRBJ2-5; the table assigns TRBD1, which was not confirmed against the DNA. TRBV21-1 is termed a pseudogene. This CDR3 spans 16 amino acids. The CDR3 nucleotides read TGTGCCAGCAGCAAAGCGGGGACAGGGGATAGGGAGACCCAGTACTTC. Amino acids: CASSKAGTGDRETQYF.

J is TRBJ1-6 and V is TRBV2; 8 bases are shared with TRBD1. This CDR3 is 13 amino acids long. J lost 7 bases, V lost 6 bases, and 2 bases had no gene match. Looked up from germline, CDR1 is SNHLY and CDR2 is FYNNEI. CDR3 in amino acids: CASRTGENSPLHF. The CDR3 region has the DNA TGTGCCAGCAGGACAGGGGAGAATTCACCCCTCCACTTT. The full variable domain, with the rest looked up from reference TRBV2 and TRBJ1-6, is EPEVTQTPSHQVTQMGQEVILRCVPISNHLYFYWYRQILGQKVEFLVSFYNNEISEKSEIFDDQFSVERPDGSNFTLKIRSTKLEDSAMYFCASRTGENSPLHFGNGTRLTVT.

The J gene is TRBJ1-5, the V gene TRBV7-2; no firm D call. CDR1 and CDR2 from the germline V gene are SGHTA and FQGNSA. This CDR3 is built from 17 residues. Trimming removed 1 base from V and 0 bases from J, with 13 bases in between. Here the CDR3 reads CASSLVSTFYSNQPQHF. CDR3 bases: TGTGCCAGCAGCTTAGTCAGCACATTTTATAGCAATCAGCCCCAGCATTTT.

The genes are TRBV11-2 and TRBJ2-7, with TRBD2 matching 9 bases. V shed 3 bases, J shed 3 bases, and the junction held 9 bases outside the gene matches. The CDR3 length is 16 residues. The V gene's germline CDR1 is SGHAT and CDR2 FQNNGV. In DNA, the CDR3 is TGTGCCAGCAGCTTCCTAAGCGGGGGGCCTTACTACGAGCAGTACTTC. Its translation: CASSFLSGGPYYEQYF.

This chain's CDR3 is CASSRTDTQYF. The CDR3 DNA is TGTGCCAGCAGTCGCACAGATACGCAGTATTTT. This rearrangement joins TRBV28 to TRBJ2-3, with unresolved D. V shed 5 bases and J shed 1 base, with 1 base lying between them. Germline CDR1 reads MDHEN; CDR2 reads SYDVKM. This CDR3 is 11 amino acids long.

DNA of the CDR3: TGTGCCACCAGCCGAGGACAGAGGAACACTGAAGCTTTCTTT. Protein sequence: CATSRGQRNTEAFF. The chain links TRBV15 to TRBJ1-1, with D possibly being TRBD1 (6 bases). The CDR3 covers 14 residues. Trimming left V 5 bases short and J 1 base short, with 11 bases between. The germline V gene encodes CDR1 LNHNV and CDR2 YYDKDF (reference sequence).

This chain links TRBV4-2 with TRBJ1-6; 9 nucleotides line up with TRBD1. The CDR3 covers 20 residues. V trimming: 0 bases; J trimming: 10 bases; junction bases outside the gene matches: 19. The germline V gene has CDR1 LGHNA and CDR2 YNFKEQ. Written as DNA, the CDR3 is TGTGCCAGCAGCCAAGATGCAAATGACAGGGGGGTGGGAGGACGGTCACCCCTCCACTTT. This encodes CASSQDANDRGVGGRSPLHF.

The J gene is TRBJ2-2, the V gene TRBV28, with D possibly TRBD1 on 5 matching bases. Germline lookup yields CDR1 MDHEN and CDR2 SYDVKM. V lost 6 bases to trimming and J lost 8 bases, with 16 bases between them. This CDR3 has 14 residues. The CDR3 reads CASRPTPQGGELFF. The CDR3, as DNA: TGTGCCAGCAGACCCACACCCCAGGGAGGGGAGCTGTTTTTT.

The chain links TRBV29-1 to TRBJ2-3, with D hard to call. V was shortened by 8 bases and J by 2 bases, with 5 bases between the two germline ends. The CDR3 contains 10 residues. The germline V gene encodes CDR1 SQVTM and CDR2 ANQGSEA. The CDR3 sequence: CSSYTDTQYF. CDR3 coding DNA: TGCAGCTCGTACACAGATACGCAGTATTTT.

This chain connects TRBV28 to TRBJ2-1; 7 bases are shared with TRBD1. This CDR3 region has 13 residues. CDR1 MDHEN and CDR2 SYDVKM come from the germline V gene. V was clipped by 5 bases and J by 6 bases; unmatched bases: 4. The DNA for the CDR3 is TGTGCCAGCAGTACCCGACAGGGCAATGAGCAGTTCTTC. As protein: CASSTRQGNEQFF.

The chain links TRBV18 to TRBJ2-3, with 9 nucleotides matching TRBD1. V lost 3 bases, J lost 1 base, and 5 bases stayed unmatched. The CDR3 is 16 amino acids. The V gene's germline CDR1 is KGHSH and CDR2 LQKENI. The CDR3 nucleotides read TGTGCCAGCTCACCCCAACGGACAGGGGGCACAGATACGCAGTATTTT. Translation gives CASSPQRTGGTDTQYF.

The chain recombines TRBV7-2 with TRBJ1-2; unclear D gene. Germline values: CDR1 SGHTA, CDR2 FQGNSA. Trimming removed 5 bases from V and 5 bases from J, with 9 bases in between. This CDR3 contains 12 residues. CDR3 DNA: TGTGCCAGCAGCCCGTACGAATATGGCTACACCTTC. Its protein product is CASSPYEYGYTF.

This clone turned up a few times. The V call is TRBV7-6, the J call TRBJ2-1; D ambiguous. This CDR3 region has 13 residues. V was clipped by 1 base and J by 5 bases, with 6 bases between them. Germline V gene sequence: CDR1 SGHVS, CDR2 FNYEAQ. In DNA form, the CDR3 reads TGTGCCAGCAGCTTAGGCAGGAACAATGAGCAGTTCTTC. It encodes CASSLGRNNEQFF.

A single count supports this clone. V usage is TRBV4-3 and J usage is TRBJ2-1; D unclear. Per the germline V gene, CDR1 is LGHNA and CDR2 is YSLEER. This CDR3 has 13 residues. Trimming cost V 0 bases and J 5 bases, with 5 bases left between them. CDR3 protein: CASSQDWHNEQFF. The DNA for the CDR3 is TGCGCCAGCAGCCAAGATTGGCACAATGAGCAGTTCTTC.

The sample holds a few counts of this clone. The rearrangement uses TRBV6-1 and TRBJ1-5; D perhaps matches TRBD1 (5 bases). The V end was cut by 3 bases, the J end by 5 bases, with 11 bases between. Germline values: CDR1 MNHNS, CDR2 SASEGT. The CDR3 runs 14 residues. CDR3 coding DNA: TGTGCCAGCAGTGATTTCGGGGGATATCAGCCCCAGCATTTT. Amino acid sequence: CASSDFGGYQPQHF.

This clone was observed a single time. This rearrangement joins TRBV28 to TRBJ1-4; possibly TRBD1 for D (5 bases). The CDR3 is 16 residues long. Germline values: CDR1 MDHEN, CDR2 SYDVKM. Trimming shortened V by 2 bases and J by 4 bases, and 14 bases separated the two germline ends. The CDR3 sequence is CASSLISGTLNEKLFF. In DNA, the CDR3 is TGTGCCAGCAGTTTAATCTCCGGGACCCTTAATGAAAAACTGTTTTTT. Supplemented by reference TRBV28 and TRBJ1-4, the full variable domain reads DVKVTQSSRYLVKRTGEKVFLECVQDMDHENMFWYRQDPGLGLRLIYFSYDVKMKEKGDIPEGYSVSREKKERFSLILESASTNQTSMYLCASSLISGTLNEKLFFGSGTQLSVL.

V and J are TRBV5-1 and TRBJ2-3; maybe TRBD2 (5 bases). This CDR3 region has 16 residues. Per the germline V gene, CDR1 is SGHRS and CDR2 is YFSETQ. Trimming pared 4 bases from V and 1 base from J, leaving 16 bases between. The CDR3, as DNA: TGCGCCAGCAGCCTAAGGCGCGGGCCGGGCACAGATACGCAGTATTTT. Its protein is CASSLRRGPGTDTQYF. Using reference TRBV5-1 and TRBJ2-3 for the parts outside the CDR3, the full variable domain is KAGVTQTPRYLIKTRGQQVTLSCSPISGHRSVSWYQQTPGQGLQFLFEYFSETQRNKGNFPGRFSGRQFSNSRSEMNVSTLELGDSALYLCASSLRRGPGTDTQYFGPGTRLTVL.

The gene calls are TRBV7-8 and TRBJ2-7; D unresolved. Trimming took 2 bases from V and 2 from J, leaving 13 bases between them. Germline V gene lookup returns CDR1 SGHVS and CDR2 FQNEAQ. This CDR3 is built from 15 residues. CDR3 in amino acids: CASSLIVLGAYEQYF. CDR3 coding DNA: TGTGCCAGCAGCTTAATAGTATTGGGTGCCTACGAGCAGTACTTC.

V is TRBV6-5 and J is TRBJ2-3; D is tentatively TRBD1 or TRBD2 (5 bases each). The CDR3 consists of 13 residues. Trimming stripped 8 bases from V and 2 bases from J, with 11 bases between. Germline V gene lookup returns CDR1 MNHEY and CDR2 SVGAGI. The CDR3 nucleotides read TGTGCCAGCCGGGACGAGAACACAGATACGCAGTATTTT. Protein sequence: CASRDENTDTQYF.

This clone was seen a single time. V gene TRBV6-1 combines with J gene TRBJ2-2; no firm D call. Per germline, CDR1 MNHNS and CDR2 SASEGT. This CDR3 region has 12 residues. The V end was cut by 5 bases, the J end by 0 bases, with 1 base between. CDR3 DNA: TGTGCCAGCAGTCCGAACACCGGGGAGCTGTTTTTT. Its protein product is CASSPNTGELFF.

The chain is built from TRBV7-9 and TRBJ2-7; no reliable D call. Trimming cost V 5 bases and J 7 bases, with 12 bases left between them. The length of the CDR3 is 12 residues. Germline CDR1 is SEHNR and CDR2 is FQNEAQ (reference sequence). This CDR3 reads CASSPRTGEQYF. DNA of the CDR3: TGTGCCAGCAGCCCACGGACCGGGGAGCAGTACTTC.

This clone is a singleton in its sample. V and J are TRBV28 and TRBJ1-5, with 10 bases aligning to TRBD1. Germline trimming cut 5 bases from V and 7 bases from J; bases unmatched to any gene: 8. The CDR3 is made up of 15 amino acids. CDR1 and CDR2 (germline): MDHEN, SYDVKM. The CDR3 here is CASSRDRGLRQPQHF. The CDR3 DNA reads TGTGCCAGCAGTCGGGACAGGGGACTTCGGCAGCCCCAGCATTTT.

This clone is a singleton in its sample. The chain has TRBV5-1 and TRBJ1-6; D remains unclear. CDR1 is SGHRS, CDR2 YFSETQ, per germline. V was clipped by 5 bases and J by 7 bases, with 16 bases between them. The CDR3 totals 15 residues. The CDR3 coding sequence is TGCGCCAGCAGTCCGGGGTCGATAATGAATTCACCCCTCCACTTT. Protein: CASSPGSIMNSPLHF.